This passage covers 16 T cell receptor beta chains from one sample sequenced in a study of CD8 T cells in Susac syndrome. A quantity of roughly 0.5 to 1 ug RNA underwent reverse transcription using random hexamers. MiXCR, applied by TCRdb to the immunoSEQ multiplex PCR reads, yields one record per CDR3 protein. The sample carries roughly 140,000 distinct CDR3 sequences, 94% recorded once. Sequencing input: CD8+ T cells from PBMCs. These receptors were taken from a human donor in good health.

This clonotype was picked up one time. V and J are TRBV20-1 and TRBJ2-7; 14 bases map to TRBD2. Germline CDR1 DFQATT, CDR2 SNEGSKA (reference sequence). This CDR3 has 20 residues. J lost 3 bases, V lost 6 bases, and 22 bases had no gene match. This chain's CDR3 is CSARPYLVGLAGVGGYEQYF. The DNA of the CDR3 is TGCAGTGCCAGGCCTTACCTAGTGGGACTAGCGGGAGTCGGGGGCTACGAGCAGTACTTC.

The chain links TRBV27 to TRBJ2-7; 7 bases fit TRBD1. Germline lookup yields CDR1 MNHEY and CDR2 SMNVEV (reference sequence). This CDR3 has 15 amino acids. J lost 2 bases, V lost 5 bases, and 9 bases had no gene match. This chain's CDR3 is CASSSTGTATYEQYF. CDR3 DNA sequence: TGTGCCAGCAGTAGCACCGGGACAGCTACCTACGAGCAGTACTTC.

This clonotype was seen just once. The chain is built from TRBV4-2 and TRBJ2-5; 7 nucleotides align to TRBD1. Germline loops: CDR1 LGHNA, CDR2 YNFKEQ. V trimming: 0 bases; J trimming: 3 bases; junction bases outside the gene matches: 4. The CDR3 extends over 15 amino acids. The CDR3 region has the DNA TGTGCCAGCAGCCAAGATCCAGGGACAGAAGAGACCCAGTACTTC. It is translated as CASSQDPGTEETQYF.

The rearrangement uses TRBV7-9 and TRBJ2-7; 8 bases are shared with TRBD2. Germline V CDR1 and CDR2: SEHNR, FQNEAQ (reference sequence). V gave up 5 bases and J gave up 4 bases; unmatched junction bases: 13. This CDR3 comprises 16 residues. For the CDR3, the DNA is TGTGCCAGCAGCGGTGCCCGGGCGGGAGGATATTACGAGCAGTACTTC. Its translation: CASSGARAGGYYEQYF.

V and J are TRBV11-2 and TRBJ2-7; TRBD1 matches 9 bases. V dropped 0 bases and J dropped 1; count of bases not matched to a gene: 4. The germline V gene encodes CDR1 SGHAT and CDR2 FQNNGV. CDR3 length: 16 residues. CDR3 coding DNA: TGTGCCAGCAGCTTAGATGGACAGGGGTGGTCCTACGAGCAGTACTTC. It encodes CASSLDGQGWSYEQYF.

The V call is TRBV4-1, the J call TRBJ1-5; TRBD1 agrees at 7 bases. In germline, CDR1 is MGHRA, CDR2 YSYEKL. The CDR3 totals 17 residues. The trim removed 0 bases at V and 2 bases at J, leaving 7 bases unmatched. CDR3 sequence: CASSQEGGGLGNQPQHF. CDR3 DNA sequence: TGCGCCAGCAGCCAAGAAGGAGGGGGCCTGGGCAATCAGCCCCAGCATTTT.

The rearrangement joins TRBV29-1 to TRBJ2-1, with 7 bases that match TRBD1. The ends lost 8 bases at V and 4 bases at J; junction bases unmatched: 11. The germline V gene has CDR1 SQVTM and CDR2 ANQGSEA. This CDR3 has 14 amino acids. The CDR3 reads CSQRGRGPYNEQFF. In nucleotides, the CDR3 is TGCAGCCAAAGGGGGCGAGGGCCGTACAATGAGCAGTTCTTC.

This clonotype was seen more than once but under ten times. The gene calls are TRBV7-2 and TRBJ1-1; D is uncertain. V lost 4 bases and J lost 0, with 3 bases in between. Germline CDR1 is SGHTA and CDR2 is FQGNSA. CDR3 length: 12 amino acids. Here the CDR3 reads CASSYVNTEAFF. For the CDR3, the DNA is TGTGCCAGCAGCTACGTGAACACTGAAGCTTTCTTT.

V gene TRBV4-2 combines with J gene TRBJ2-7; the D gene is possibly TRBD2 (5 bases). From germline, CDR1 is LGHNA and CDR2 YNFKEQ. This CDR3 has 15 residues. V lost 2 bases, J lost 3 bases, and 14 bases lay in between. CDR3 nucleotides: TGTGCCAGCAGCCAAATACTAGGAGGAGACTACGAGCAGTACTTC. Its translation: CASSQILGGDYEQYF.

V gene TRBV30 combines with J gene TRBJ2-1, with unresolved D. Germline assignment: CDR1 GTSNPN and CDR2 SVGIG (reference sequence). There are 12 residues in the CDR3. The V end was cut by 0 bases, the J end by 8 bases, with 8 bases between. As DNA, the CDR3 is TGTGCCTGGAGTGTAGGGTCCTATGAGCAGTTCTTC. Its translation: CAWSVGSYEQFF.

J is TRBJ1-2 and V is TRBV7-8; tentative D call: TRBD1 (6 bases). The CDR3 consists of 14 residues. Trimming shortened V by 5 bases and J by 7 bases, and 17 bases separated the two germline ends. Germline V gene lookup returns CDR1 SGHVS and CDR2 FQNEAQ. CDR3 bases: TGTGCCAGCAGCCCCTGGGGGCGGGGGAGTGGCTACACCTTC. As protein: CASSPWGRGSGYTF.

In this sample, this clonotype turned up a few times. The chain recombines TRBV25-1 with TRBJ2-7, with D unclear. Trimming cost V 4 bases and J 6 bases, with 10 bases left between them. This CDR3 is built from 12 residues. Germline CDR1 and CDR2: MGHDK and SYGVNS. CDR3 nucleotides: TGTGCCAGCAGTGGGTTAGAATTCGAGCAGTACTTC. Protein: CASSGLEFEQYF.

The chain uses TRBV28 and TRBJ1-2; TRBD1 matches 8 bases. The CDR3 sequence is 14 residues long. V was clipped by 2 bases and J by 4 bases; unmatched bases: 3. Germline V lookup: CDR1 MDHEN, CDR2 SYDVKM. The CDR3 sequence is CASSLTGGFYGYTF. CDR3 coding DNA: TGTGCCAGCAGTTTAACAGGGGGGTTCTATGGCTACACCTTC.

The chain has TRBV12-5 and TRBJ2-5, with a possible D match to TRBD2 (5 bases). This CDR3 has 15 amino acids. Trimming removed 0 bases at V and 3 bases at J, with 11 bases between. Germline CDR1 and CDR2: LGHNT and FRNRAP. The CDR3 here is CASGLVGDGEETQYF. CDR3 nucleotide sequence: TGTGCTAGTGGTTTGGTAGGAGACGGGGAAGAGACCCAGTACTTC.

The chain is built from TRBV15 and TRBJ2-1; D possibly corresponds to TRBD2 (7 bases). CDR3 length: 15 residues. The V gene's germline CDR1 is LNHNV and CDR2 YYDKDF (reference sequence). With 7 bases removed from V and 7 bases from J, the gap between germline ends came to 20 bases. CDR3 nucleotides: TGTGCCACCAAGGGGGAGGGCCGAATTGTGAATGAGCAGTTCTTC. Protein: CATKGEGRIVNEQFF.

This sequence joins TRBV20-1 and TRBJ1-3, with D uncertain. Trimming took 1 base from V and 7 from J, leaving 8 bases between them. Germline-derived CDR1 and CDR2 are DFQATT and SNEGSKA (reference sequence). CDR3 length: 12 amino acids. The CDR3 spells CSARGEGNTIYF. The CDR3 DNA sequence: TGCAGTGCTAGAGGTGAAGGGAACACCATATATTTT.